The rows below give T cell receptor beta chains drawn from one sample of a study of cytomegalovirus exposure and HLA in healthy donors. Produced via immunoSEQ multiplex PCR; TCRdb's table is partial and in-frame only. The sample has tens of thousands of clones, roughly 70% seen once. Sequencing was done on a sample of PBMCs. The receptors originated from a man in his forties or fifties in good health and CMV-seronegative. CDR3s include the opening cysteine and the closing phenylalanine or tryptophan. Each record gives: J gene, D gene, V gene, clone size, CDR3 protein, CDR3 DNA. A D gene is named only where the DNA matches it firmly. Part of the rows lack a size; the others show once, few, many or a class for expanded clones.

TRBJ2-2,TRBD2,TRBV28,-,CASRVTSGGARHAGELFF,TGTGCCAGCAGGGTGACTAGCGGGGGGGCCCGTCACGCCGGGGAGCTGTTTTTT
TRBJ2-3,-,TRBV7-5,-,CARSPEGGTRIVDTQYF,TGTGCCAGAAGCCCCGAGGGCGGGACTAGAATTGTGGATACGCAGTATTTT
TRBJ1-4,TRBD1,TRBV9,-,CASSDRATNEKLFF,TGTGCCAGCAGTGACAGGGCAACTAATGAAAAACTGTTTTTT
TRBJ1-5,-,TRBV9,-,CASGDGRGSNQPQHF,TGTGCCAGCGGCGACGGTCGGGGGAGCAATCAGCCCCAGCATTTT
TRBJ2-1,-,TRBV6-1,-,CASSGPGGPTYNEQFF,TGTGCCAGCAGTGGGCCAGGAGGGCCCACCTACAATGAGCAGTTCTTC
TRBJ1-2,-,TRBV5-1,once,CASSPSFNYGYTF,TGCGCCAGCAGCCCCTCCTTTAACTATGGCTACACCTTC
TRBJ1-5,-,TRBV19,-,CASSINFYQPQHF,TGTGCCAGTAGTATCAACTTCTATCAGCCCCAGCATTTT
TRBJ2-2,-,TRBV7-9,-,CASSSPLDGELFF,TGTGCCAGCAGCTCCCCACTAGACGGGGAGCTGTTTTTT
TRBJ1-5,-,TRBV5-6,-,CASSRTGGNQPQHF,TGTGCCAGCAGCCGGACGGGAGGCAATCAGCCCCAGCATTTT
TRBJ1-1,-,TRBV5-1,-,CASSLDRALTEAFF,TGCGCCAGCAGCTTGGACAGGGCGCTCACTGAAGCTTTCTTT
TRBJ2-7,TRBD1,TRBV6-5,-,CASSWNTGGEQYF,TGTGCCAGCAGCTGGAACACAGGGGGCGAGCAGTACTTC
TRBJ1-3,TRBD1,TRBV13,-,CASSKTGGPGNTIYF,TGCGCCAGCAGCAAGACAGGGGGCCCTGGAAACACCATATATTTT
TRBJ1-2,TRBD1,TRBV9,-,CASSVGQGDYGYTF,TGTGCCAGCAGCGTAGGACAGGGGGACTATGGCTACACCTTC
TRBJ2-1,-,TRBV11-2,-,CASSLDGVGQFF,TGTGCCAGCAGCTTAGACGGGGTAGGGCAGTTCTTC
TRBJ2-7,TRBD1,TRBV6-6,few,CASSYSGDRGFYEQYF,TGTGCCAGCAGTTATTCGGGGGACAGGGGTTTTTACGAGCAGTACTTC
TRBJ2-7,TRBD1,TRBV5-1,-,CASTAGGSYEQYF,TGCGCCAGCACGGCAGGGGGCTCGTACGAGCAGTACTTC
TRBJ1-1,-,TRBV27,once,CASSPRARGNTEAFF,TGTGCCAGCAGTCCCAGGGCCAGGGGGAACACTGAAGCTTTCTTT
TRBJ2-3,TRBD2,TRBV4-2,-,CASSQERGGGDTQYF,TGTGCCAGCAGCCAAGAGCGGGGGGGCGGGGATACGCAGTATTTT
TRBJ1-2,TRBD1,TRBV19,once,CASSNRGHRANYGYTF,TGTGCCAGTAGTAACAGGGGCCACCGGGCAAACTATGGCTACACCTTC
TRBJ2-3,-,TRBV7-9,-,CASSHPTGLTDTQYF,TGTGCCAGCAGCCATCCAACAGGGCTCACAGATACGCAGTATTTT
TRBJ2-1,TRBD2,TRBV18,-,CASSPLAGGASYNEQFF,TGTGCCAGCTCACCACTTGCGGGGGGGGCCTCCTACAATGAGCAGTTCTTC
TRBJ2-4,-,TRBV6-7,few,CASTNIQYF,TGTGCCAGCACGAACATTCAGTACTTC
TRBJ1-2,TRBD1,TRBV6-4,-,CASSDSGQSLGYTF,TGTGCCAGCAGTGACTCGGGACAGAGCCTTGGCTACACCTTC
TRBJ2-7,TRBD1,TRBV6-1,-,CASKTGQGLYEQYF,TGTGCCAGCAAGACAGGACAGGGTCTCTACGAGCAGTACTTC
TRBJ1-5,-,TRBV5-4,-,CASSLGEGQPQHF,TGTGCCAGCAGCTTGGGGGAGGGGCAGCCCCAGCATTTT
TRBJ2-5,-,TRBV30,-,CAWSVGEETQYF,TGTGCCTGGAGTGTGGGCGAAGAGACCCAGTACTTC
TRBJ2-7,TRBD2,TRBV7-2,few,CASSLSGGAWEQYF,TGTGCCAGCAGCCTTAGCGGGGGGGCGTGGGAGCAGTACTTC
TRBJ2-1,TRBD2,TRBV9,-,CASSVVERGANNEQFF,TGTGCCAGCAGCGTAGTCGAGCGGGGGGCCAACAATGAGCAGTTCTTC
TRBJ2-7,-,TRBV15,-,CATSNARAYEQYF,TGTGCCACCAGCAACGCACGGGCCTACGAGCAGTACTTC
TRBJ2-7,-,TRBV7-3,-,CASSTQSGYEQYF,TGTGCCAGCAGCACCCAATCGGGGTACGAGCAGTACTTC
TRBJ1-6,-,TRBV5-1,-,CASSSDFIENSPLRF,TGCGCCAGCAGCTCCGACTTCATTGAGAATTCACCCCTCCGCTTT
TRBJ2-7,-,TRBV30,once,CAWSRGGAKEQYF,TGTGCCTGGAGTAGGGGGGGGGCGAAAGAGCAGTACTTC
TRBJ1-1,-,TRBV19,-,CASSGRDTGRTEAFF,TGTGCCAGTAGTGGCCGGGACACCGGCCGTACTGAAGCTTTCTTT
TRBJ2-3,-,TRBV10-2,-,CASSSEFPLTGGDFTDTQYF,TGCGCCAGCAGTTCGGAGTTCCCTCTTACAGGCGGGGATTTCACAGATACGCAGTATTTT
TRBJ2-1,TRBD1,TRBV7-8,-,CASSSSGTGDNEQFF,TGTGCCAGCAGCTCCTCCGGGACAGGGGACAATGAGCAGTTCTTC
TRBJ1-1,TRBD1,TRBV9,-,CASSPQGAFAEAFF,TGTGCCAGCAGCCCACAGGGGGCATTCGCTGAAGCTTTCTTT
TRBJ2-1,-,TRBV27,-,CASSPRISQIYNEQFF,TGTGCCAGCAGCCCCAGAATATCCCAAATCTACAATGAGCAGTTCTTC
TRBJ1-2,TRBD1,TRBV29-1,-,CSVGQGNGYTF,TGCAGCGTGGGACAGGGAAATGGCTACACCTTC
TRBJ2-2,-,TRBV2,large,CASSESGQPTGELFF,TGTGCCAGCAGTGAATCTGGGCAGCCGACCGGGGAGCTGTTTTTT
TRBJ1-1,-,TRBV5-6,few,CASSLTGPGEAFF,TGTGCCAGCAGCTTGACCGGGCCGGGGGAAGCTTTCTTT
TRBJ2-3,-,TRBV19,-,CASANRGTDTQYF,TGTGCCAGTGCCAACAGGGGCACAGATACGCAGTATTTT
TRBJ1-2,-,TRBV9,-,CASSVGEGVGYGYTF,TGTGCCAGCAGCGTAGGGGAAGGGGTTGGCTATGGCTACACCTTC
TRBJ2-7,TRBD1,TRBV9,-,CASSLEGQGAYEQYF,TGTGCCAGCAGCCTAGAAGGACAGGGGGCTTACGAGCAGTACTTC
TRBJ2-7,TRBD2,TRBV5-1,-,CASSLERAGGTYEQYF,TGCGCCAGCAGCTTGGAACGAGCGGGGGGCACCTACGAGCAGTACTTC
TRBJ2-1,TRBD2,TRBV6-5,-,CASSYTSGASYNEQFF,TGTGCCAGCAGTTACACTAGCGGGGCGTCCTACAATGAGCAGTTCTTC
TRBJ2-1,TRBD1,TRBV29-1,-,CSVEGVQGVYNEQFF,TGCAGCGTTGAAGGGGTGCAGGGGGTCTACAATGAGCAGTTCTTC
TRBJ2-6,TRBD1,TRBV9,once,CASSAGTGGIGGANVLTF,TGTGCCAGCAGCGCCGGGACAGGGGGGATAGGCGGGGCCAACGTCCTGACTTTC
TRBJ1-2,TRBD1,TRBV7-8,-,CASSSIRDRANYGYTF,TGTGCCAGCAGCTCTATCCGGGACAGGGCTAACTATGGCTACACCTTC
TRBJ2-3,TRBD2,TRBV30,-,CAWSAAAGGQRAQYF,TGTGCCTGGAGTGCCGCGGCGGGGGGGCAGCGGGCGCAGTATTTT
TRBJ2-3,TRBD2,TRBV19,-,CASSLTGTSGERQYF,TGTGCCAGTAGTTTAACCGGGACTAGCGGGGAGAGGCAGTATTTT